This entry lists 18 T cell receptor beta chains sequenced from one sample in a study of CD8+ T cells in alopecia areata. cDNA reverse transcribed from extracted RNA served as the sequencing template. TCRdb's table, derived via immunoSEQ multiplex PCR, lists solely in-frame clones and lacks some. The data show about 90,000 clones, 44% seen once. The treatment is: oral pan-JAK inhibitor, 5-10 mg twice daily. This sample comprised CD8+ T cells sorted from blood, obtained at week 24, from a patient treated with tofacitinib. The receptors originated from a human donor with alopecia areata.

This chain uses TRBV9 with TRBJ1-2; 7 bases line up with TRBD1. The CDR3 runs 14 residues. Germline loops: CDR1 SGDLS, CDR2 YYNGEE. J gave up 10 bases and V 0 bases, and 9 bases lay outside the gene matches. The CDR3 DNA reads as TGTGCCAGCAGCGTAGGGGGACAGCCGAAGTTCTACACCTTC. It specifies CASSVGGQPKFYTF. Filled out from reference TRBV9 and TRBJ1-2, the complete variable domain reads DSGVTQTPKHLITATGQRVTLRCSPRSGDLSVYWYQQSLDQGLQFLIQYYNGEERAKGNILERFSAQQFPDLHSELNLSSLELGDSALYFCASSVGGQPKFYTFGSGTRLTVV.

This chain joins TRBV7-2 and TRBJ1-1; D not certain. CDR3 length: 12 amino acids. The V and J ends lost 5 bases and 4 bases respectively, with 8 bases between them. The germline gives CDR1 SGHTA, CDR2 FQGNSA. CDR3 sequence (DNA): TGTGCCAGCAGCCCGTTGCTCACTGAAGCTTTCTTT. Translation gives CASSPLLTEAFF.

The chain combines TRBV6-1 with TRBJ2-1; possibly TRBD2 for D (6 bases). CDR1 is MNHNS, CDR2 SASEGT, per germline. The ends were cut back, 7 bases at V and 5 bases at J, with 15 bases in the middle. CDR3 length: 14 amino acids. CDR3 protein: CASKPWGGDNEQFF. The CDR3 DNA is TGTGCCAGCAAGCCGTGGGGAGGTGACAATGAGCAGTTCTTC.

The V gene is TRBV28, the J gene TRBJ2-1; D gene unclear. This CDR3 has 15 amino acids. Germline V gene sequence: CDR1 MDHEN, CDR2 SYDVKM. Trimming cost V 3 bases and J 0 bases, with 9 bases left between them. In nucleotides, the CDR3 is TGTGCCAGCAGTTTTTTCCAGGTCTCCTACAATGAGCAGTTCTTC. Translating it yields CASSFFQVSYNEQFF.

The chain recombines TRBV13 with TRBJ2-5, with D hard to call. V was cut by 2 bases and J by 5 bases, with 18 bases left in between. Per the germline V gene, CDR1 is PRHDT and CDR2 is FYEKMQ (reference sequence). The CDR3 spans 16 residues. In DNA, the CDR3 is TGTGCCAGCAGCTTACGAGGAACTTCTATTGGGGAGACCCAGTACTTC. Protein sequence: CASSLRGTSIGETQYF.

This chain links TRBV29-1 with TRBJ2-7; D is ambiguous. Germline V gives CDR1 SQVTM, CDR2 ANQGSEA. This CDR3 has 13 residues. The germline V and J ends were trimmed by 0 bases and 2 bases, with 8 bases remaining between them. The CDR3 coding sequence is TGCAGCGTTGAAGAGGAGTCACCCTACGAGCAGTACTTC. Translating gives CSVEEESPYEQYF.

This clone was observed a few times. V and J are TRBV7-2 and TRBJ1-1; D unclear. Looked up from germline, CDR1 is SGHTA and CDR2 is FQGNSA. V lost 6 bases to trimming and J lost 3 bases, with 11 bases between them. This CDR3 spans 13 amino acids. CDR3 DNA: TGTGCCAGCAGGGTGGGCAGCTACACTGAAGCTTTCTTT. Translated, it gives CASRVGSYTEAFF.

This rearrangement joins TRBV4-1 to TRBJ2-1; D is undetermined. The CDR3 totals 16 residues. V was shortened by 4 bases and J by 5 bases, with 18 bases between the two germline ends. Germline V gene lookup returns CDR1 MGHRA and CDR2 YSYEKL. Here the CDR3 reads CASSPRIGVRDNEQFF. CDR3 nucleotide sequence: TGCGCCAGCAGCCCCAGGATCGGAGTACGCGACAATGAGCAGTTCTTC.

The chain couples TRBV9 to TRBJ2-1, with D tentatively TRBD2 (6 bases). From germline, CDR1 is SGDLS and CDR2 YYNGEE. The CDR3 loop spans 15 amino acids. The V end lost 0 bases, the J end lost 8 bases, and 15 bases lay between the germline ends. For the CDR3, the DNA is TGTGCCAGCAGCGTAGCGGGTCTAGCTAGCGATGAGCAGTTCTTC. This sequence encodes CASSVAGLASDEQFF. Supplemented by reference TRBV9 and TRBJ2-1, the full variable domain reads DSGVTQTPKHLITATGQRVTLRCSPRSGDLSVYWYQQSLDQGLQFLIQYYNGEERAKGNILERFSAQQFPDLHSELNLSSLELGDSALYFCASSVAGLASDEQFFGPGTRLTVL.

The rearrangement uses TRBV9 and TRBJ2-5; 9 bases map to TRBD2. Germline loops: CDR1 SGDLS, CDR2 YYNGEE. Unmatched junction bases numbered 5, after V lost 4 bases and J lost 7 bases. The CDR3 consists of 13 residues. The CDR3, as DNA: TGTGCCAGCAGCCCTAGCGGGGACCGGACCCAGTACTTC. Its translation: CASSPSGDRTQYF.

The rearrangement joins TRBV7-2 to TRBJ2-7; D unclear. The V end was cut by 4 bases, the J end by 3 bases, with 10 bases between. The CDR3 extends over 13 amino acids. Germline V CDR1 and CDR2: SGHTA, FQGNSA. Here the CDR3 reads CASSSPPHYEQYF. DNA of the CDR3: TGTGCCAGCAGCTCGCCCCCCCACTACGAGCAGTACTTC.

The genes are TRBV4-1 and TRBJ2-7; possible D gene TRBD2, 5 bases. CDR3 length equals 16 residues. Trimming pared 0 bases from V and 3 bases from J, leaving 15 bases between. Germline V gene lookup returns CDR1 MGHRA and CDR2 YSYEKL. The CDR3 region has the DNA TGCGCCAGCAGCCAAGATCTAGAGGAGGAGAGCTACGAGCAGTACTTC. Protein: CASSQDLEEESYEQYF.

V and J are TRBV5-1 and TRBJ2-2; no clear D. The germline V and J ends were trimmed by 4 bases and 3 bases, with 7 bases remaining between them. This CDR3 is built from 13 residues. The V gene's germline CDR1 is SGHRS and CDR2 YFSETQ. CDR3 DNA sequence: TGCGCCAGCAGCGTCCCCTACACCGGGGAGCTGTTTTTT. Amino acid sequence: CASSVPYTGELFF.

The rearrangement links TRBV7-8 to TRBJ1-1; D uncertain. V gave up 6 bases and J gave up 1 base, with 15 bases separating them. CDR1 SGHVS and CDR2 FQNEAQ come from the germline V gene. This CDR3 has 15 residues. The DNA of the CDR3 is TGTGCCAGCAGTAAAGAAGCGTATGCGAACACTGAAGCTTTCTTT. This encodes CASSKEAYANTEAFF.

This chain links TRBV2 with TRBJ1-1, with D possibly TRBD1 on 6 matching bases. Germline V CDR1 and CDR2: SNHLY, FYNNEI. V was pared by 7 bases and J by 0 bases, with 15 bases between. There are 15 residues in the CDR3. The DNA for the CDR3 is TGTGCCAGCACTACAACCGGGACACTGAACACTGAAGCTTTCTTT. Protein sequence: CASTTTGTLNTEAFF. Combining the CDR3 with reference TRBV2 and TRBJ1-1 gives the whole variable domain EPEVTQTPSHQVTQMGQEVILRCVPISNHLYFYWYRQILGQKVEFLVSFYNNEISEKSEIFDDQFSVERPDGSNFTLKIRSTKLEDSAMYFCASTTTGTLNTEAFFGQGTRLTVV.

This clone was observed a few times. This chain connects TRBV2 to TRBJ2-2; TRBD2 matches 11 bases. After removal of 6 bases from V and 2 bases from J, the junction contained 11 bases not matched to a gene. Germline V lookup: CDR1 SNHLY, CDR2 FYNNEI. The CDR3 covers 18 residues. The CDR3 spells CASSSVLAGALNTGELFF. CDR3 sequence (DNA): TGTGCCAGCAGCTCCGTACTAGCGGGAGCGCTTAACACCGGGGAGCTGTTTTTT.

J is TRBJ2-1 and V is TRBV6-5; no reliable D call. The germline V and J ends were trimmed by 4 bases and 8 bases, with 9 bases remaining between them. The CDR3 spans 12 residues. CDR1 is MNHEY and CDR2 is SVGAGI in the germline V gene. This CDR3 is CASSFDSHEQFF. Written as DNA, the CDR3 is TGTGCCAGCAGTTTCGACTCGCATGAGCAGTTCTTC.

The chain has TRBV13 and TRBJ2-5; a possible D gene is TRBD1 (6 bases). Germline CDR1 PRHDT, CDR2 FYEKMQ (reference sequence). Trimming removed 8 bases at V and 1 base at J, with 17 bases between. CDR3 size: 15 residues. The CDR3 here is CASGSRDKGQETQYF. For the CDR3, the DNA is TGTGCCAGCGGCAGCCGGGACAAGGGCCAAGAGACCCAGTACTTC. Combining the CDR3 with reference TRBV13 and TRBJ2-5 gives the whole variable domain AAGVIQSPRHLIKEKRETATLKCYPIPRHDTVYWYQQGPGQDPQFLISFYEKMQSDKGSIPDRFSAQQFSDYHSELNMSSLELGDSALYFCASGSRDKGQETQYFGPGTRLLVL.